The 22 T cell receptor beta chains given below trace back to one sample, sequenced in a study of CD8+CD57+ T cells in acquired aplastic anemia. Genomic DNA, the template, was used for profiling of the TCR beta VDJ and CDR3. TCRdb independently ran MiXCR on the reads; one entry per CDR3 protein. The profile shows about 190,000 distinct CDR3 sequences, 48% of them singletons. Patients who underwent sequencing had shown CD8+CD57+ cell expansion by flow cytometry. The sequenced material came from sorted CD4+, CD8+, or CD8+CD57+ T cells (not recorded which) from PBMCs. The source of these receptors is a human donor with aplastic anemia.

This clonotype was recorded a few times. The gene calls are TRBV19 and TRBJ1-2, with unresolved D. V dropped 7 bases and J dropped 2 bases, with 8 bases sitting between them. The CDR3 contains 12 residues. Germline-derived CDR1 and CDR2 are LNHDA and SQIVND (reference sequence). CDR3 residues: CASTSPNYGYTF. The CDR3 bases are TGTGCCAGTACCTCGCCCAACTATGGCTACACCTTC. Using reference TRBV19 and TRBJ1-2 for the parts outside the CDR3, the full variable domain is DGGITQSPKYLFRKEGQNVTLSCEQNLNHDAMYWYRQDPGQGLRLIYYSQIVNDFQKGDIAEGYSVSREKKESFPLTVTSAQKNPTAFYLCASTSPNYGYTFGSGTRLTVV.

This clonotype was recorded at least ten times. The chain carries TRBV6-4 and TRBJ2-5, with D unresolved. V was shortened by 5 bases and J by 5 bases, with 12 bases between the two germline ends. This CDR3 has 13 residues. CDR1 and CDR2 from the germline V gene are MRHNA and SNTAGT. CDR3 in amino acids: CASSPHRSETQYF. The CDR3 DNA follows: TGTGCCAGCAGTCCCCATAGGAGCGAGACCCAGTACTTC.

The rearrangement uses TRBV10-2 and TRBJ2-7, with D unclear. Trimming shortened V by 4 bases and J by 3 bases, and 10 bases separated the two germline ends. The CDR3 has 13 amino acids. Germline V gene sequence: CDR1 WSHSY, CDR2 SAAADI. The CDR3 nucleotides are TGCGCCAGCAGTGGGGCTGTCTACTACGAGCAGTACTTC. Its protein product is CASSGAVYYEQYF.

The chain couples TRBV6-1 to TRBJ1-6, with 8 bases matching TRBD1. The CDR3 is 14 amino acids. The ends lost 7 bases at V and 9 bases at J; junction bases unmatched: 8. Germline values: CDR1 MNHNS, CDR2 SASEGT. The chain's CDR3 is CASTEGTGGSPLHF. CDR3 bases: TGTGCCAGCACCGAGGGAACAGGGGGTTCACCCCTCCACTTT.

The V call is TRBV7-2, the J call TRBJ1-1; weak D call: TRBD1 (6 bases). V was pared by 6 bases and J by 7 bases, with 15 bases between. Germline values: CDR1 SGHTA, CDR2 FQGNSA. This CDR3 is built from 13 residues. CDR3 protein: CASRPSGTLEAFF. DNA for the CDR3: TGTGCCAGCAGACCCTCCGGGACACTTGAAGCTTTCTTT.

The chain joins TRBV24-1 to TRBJ1-1; D gene ambiguous. V was shortened by 2 bases and J by 8 bases, with 5 bases between the two germline ends. The CDR3 length is 11 residues. CDR1 KGHDR and CDR2 SFDVKD come from the germline V gene. CDR3 in DNA: TGTGCCACCAGTGATTATGGGGAAGCTTTCTTT. Translating gives CATSDYGEAFF.

This chain links TRBV4-1 with TRBJ2-1, with D perhaps given as TRBD1 or TRBD2 (5 bases each). CDR3 length: 17 amino acids. The germline V gene encodes CDR1 MGHRA and CDR2 YSYEKL. Trimming took 0 bases from V and 0 from J, leaving 12 bases between them. The CDR3 protein is CASSQDRDVSSYNEQFF. The CDR3 DNA sequence: TGCGCCAGCAGCCAAGATAGGGACGTGAGCTCCTACAATGAGCAGTTCTTC.

This clonotype showed up just once. This chain connects TRBV19 to TRBJ1-1; the D is unclear. Between the trimmed V and J ends, which lost 5 bases and 6 bases, there was a span of 10 bases. The CDR3 contains 12 residues. Germline-derived CDR1 and CDR2 are LNHDA and SQIVND (reference sequence). CDR3 amino acids: CASSEIRAEAFF. The CDR3 DNA reads as TGTGCCAGTAGTGAGATAAGGGCTGAAGCTTTCTTT.

The chain recombines TRBV14 with TRBJ1-5, with 7 bases matching TRBD1. The CDR3 is 15 amino acids. V was clipped by 6 bases and J by 6 bases; unmatched bases: 11. The germline V gene has CDR1 SGHDN and CDR2 FVKESK. CDR3 amino acids: CASRRDREYGQPQHF. The CDR3 DNA follows: TGTGCCAGCAGACGAGACAGGGAATATGGTCAGCCCCAGCATTTT.

The chain links TRBV20-1 to TRBJ2-1; 11 bases fit TRBD2. Trimming at V came to 7 bases and at J to 6 bases, leaving 8 bases not matched to a gene. CDR1 is DFQATT and CDR2 is SNEGSKA in the germline V gene (reference sequence). CDR3 size: 14 residues. The CDR3 reads CSVPTSGNSNEQFF. The CDR3 DNA reads TGCAGTGTTCCGACTAGCGGGAACTCCAATGAGCAGTTCTTC.

This chain joins TRBV10-2 and TRBJ2-5; no clear D. The V gene's germline CDR1 is WSHSY and CDR2 SAAADI. The CDR3 is 12 amino acids. The V and J ends lost 6 bases and 9 bases respectively, with 14 bases between them. The chain's CDR3 is CASSLSVGSQYF. The DNA for the CDR3 is TGCGCCAGCAGCCTCTCGGTCGGGTCCCAGTACTTC.

Only one count was recorded for this clonotype. V and J are TRBV29-1 and TRBJ1-2; D not certain. This CDR3 has 12 residues. Per germline, CDR1 SQVTM and CDR2 ANQGSEA. V dropped 4 bases and J dropped 0 bases, with 6 bases sitting between them. The CDR3 region has the DNA TGCAGCGTTGCTGAGGCTAACTATGGCTACACCTTC. This encodes CSVAEANYGYTF.

The chain couples TRBV24-1 to TRBJ2-1; TRBD1 matches at 9 bases. Germline CDR1 KGHDR, CDR2 SFDVKD. The ends lost 3 bases at V and 6 bases at J; junction bases unmatched: 8. CDR3 length equals 16 residues. CDR3 sequence: CATSDHVRDRANEQFF. In DNA, the CDR3 is TGTGCCACCAGTGATCACGTCCGGGACAGGGCCAATGAGCAGTTCTTC.

Worth noting for this clonotype: A read error may explain this, as a much larger clone is one base away. This chain links TRBV2 with TRBJ2-2; 9 nucleotides match TRBD2. Germline V lookup: CDR1 SNHLY, CDR2 FYNNEI. This CDR3 comprises 16 residues. Trimming cost V 2 bases and J 4 bases; bases outside gene matches: 5. The CDR3 loop reads CASSESGRPCTGELFF. The DNA of the CDR3 is TGTGCCAGCAGTGAAAGCGGGAGGCCCTGCACCGGGGAGCTGTTTTTT.

A single count supports this clonotype. It is likely a read error, because the conserved phenylalanine at the end of the CDR3 is missing. This chain links TRBV2 with TRBJ2-7, with a weak D call TRBD2 (6 bases). The V and J ends lost 3 bases and 6 bases respectively, with 12 bases between them. This CDR3 contains 13 residues. Per the germline V gene, CDR1 is SNHLY and CDR2 is FYNNEI. The CDR3 DNA reads as TGTGCCAGCAGTGACAGTAGGAGGGGCGAGCAGTACCTT. It specifies CASSDSRRGEQYL.

This chain links TRBV2 with TRBJ2-1, with TRBD2 identical over 7 bases. Germline V gives CDR1 SNHLY, CDR2 FYNNEI. The CDR3 loop spans 14 amino acids. After removal of 4 bases from V and 6 bases from J, the junction contained 6 bases not matched to a gene. The CDR3 is CASSGTRSSNEQFF. The CDR3 DNA is TGTGCCAGCAGTGGGACTAGGTCGTCCAATGAGCAGTTCTTC.

The V and J genes are TRBV20-1 and TRBJ1-5; D remains ambiguous. The CDR3 runs 13 residues. The V gene lost 3 bases and the J gene lost 3 bases, with 9 bases spanning the gap. In germline, CDR1 is DFQATT, CDR2 SNEGSKA (reference sequence). DNA of the CDR3: TGCAGTGCTAGCGACAATGTCAATCAGCCCCAGCATTTT. This encodes CSASDNVNQPQHF.

This chain connects TRBV2 to TRBJ2-1; 12 bases match TRBD2. This CDR3 has 14 residues. V shed 8 bases and J 12 bases; nucleotides not matched to a gene: 11. From germline, CDR1 is SNHLY and CDR2 FYNNEI. Here the CDR3 reads CASRTSGNTDTQFF. The CDR3 region has the DNA TGTGCCAGCCGGACTAGCGGGAACACAGATACGCAGTTCTTC. The whole variable domain, remainder taken from reference TRBV2 and TRBJ2-1, is EPEVTQTPSHQVTQMGQEVILRCVPISNHLYFYWYRQILGQKVEFLVSFYNNEISEKSEIFDDQFSVERPDGSNFTLKIRSTKLEDSAMYFCASRTSGNTDTQFFGPGTRLTVL.

The chain is built from TRBV2 and TRBJ2-2; 7 positions agree with TRBD1. The CDR3 loop spans 15 amino acids. J was trimmed by 3 bases and V by 6 bases; bases with no gene match: 7. Germline CDR1 and CDR2: SNHLY and FYNNEI. CDR3 nucleotide sequence: TGTGCCAGCAGCTTAGTAACAGGGGACACCGGGGAGCTGTTTTTT. This sequence encodes CASSLVTGDTGELFF.

This clonotype was detected many times. J is TRBJ2-5 and V is TRBV19; 11 bases agree with TRBD2. The CDR3 runs to 14 residues. Germline V lookup: CDR1 LNHDA, CDR2 SQIVND (reference sequence). V lost 6 bases, J lost 7 bases, and 7 bases stayed unmatched. Here the CDR3 DNA reads TGTGCCAGTAGCTCGACTAGCGGGACGGGGACCCAGTACTTC. Its translation is CASSSTSGTGTQYF. Filled out from reference TRBV19 and TRBJ2-5, the complete variable domain reads DGGITQSPKYLFRKEGQNVTLSCEQNLNHDAMYWYRQDPGQGLRLIYYSQIVNDFQKGDIAEGYSVSREKKESFPLTVTSAQKNPTAFYLCASSSTSGTGTQYFGPGTRLLVL.

There are many counts of this clonotype. The chain uses TRBV7-2 and TRBJ2-3, with D uncertain. The CDR3 runs 13 residues. The V end lost 2 bases, the J end lost 2 bases, and 5 bases lay between the germline ends. The germline V gene encodes CDR1 SGHTA and CDR2 FQGNSA. CDR3 bases: TGTGCCAGCAGCTTAACTTACACAGATACGCAGTATTTT. Protein product: CASSLTYTDTQYF.

This chain uses TRBV25-1 with TRBJ2-3; possibly TRBD2 for D (6 bases). The germline V gene has CDR1 MGHDK and CDR2 SYGVNS. This CDR3 region has 17 residues. Trimming pared 0 bases from V and 5 bases from J, leaving 18 bases between. CDR3 in DNA: TGTGCCAGCAGTGAATATCGGGACTCAGGCGTTGGAGATACGCAGTATTTT. As protein: CASSEYRDSGVGDTQYF.